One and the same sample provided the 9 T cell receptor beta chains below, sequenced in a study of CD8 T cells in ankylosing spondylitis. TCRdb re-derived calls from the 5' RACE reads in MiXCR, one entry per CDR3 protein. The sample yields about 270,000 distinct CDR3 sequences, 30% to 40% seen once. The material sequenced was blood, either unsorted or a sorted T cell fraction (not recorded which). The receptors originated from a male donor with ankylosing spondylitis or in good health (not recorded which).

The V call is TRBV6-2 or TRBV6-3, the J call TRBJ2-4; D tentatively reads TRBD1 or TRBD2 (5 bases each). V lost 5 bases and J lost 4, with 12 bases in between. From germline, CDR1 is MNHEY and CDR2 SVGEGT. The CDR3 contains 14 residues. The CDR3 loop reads CASSARDEKNIQYF. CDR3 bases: TGTGCCAGCAGTGCCCGGGACGAGAAAAACATTCAGTACTTC.

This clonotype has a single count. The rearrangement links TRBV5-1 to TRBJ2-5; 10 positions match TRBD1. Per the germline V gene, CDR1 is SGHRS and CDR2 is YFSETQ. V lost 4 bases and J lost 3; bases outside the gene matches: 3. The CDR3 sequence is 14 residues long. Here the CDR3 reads CASSQTGGKETQYF. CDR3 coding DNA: TGCGCCAGCAGCCAGACAGGGGGCAAAGAGACCCAGTACTTC.

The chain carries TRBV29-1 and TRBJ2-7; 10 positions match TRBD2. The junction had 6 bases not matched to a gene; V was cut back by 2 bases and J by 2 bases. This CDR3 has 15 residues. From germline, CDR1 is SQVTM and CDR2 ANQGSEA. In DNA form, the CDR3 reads TGCAGCGTTGAAAGAGAGCGGGGGGGCACCTACGAGCAGTACTTC. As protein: CSVERERGGTYEQYF.

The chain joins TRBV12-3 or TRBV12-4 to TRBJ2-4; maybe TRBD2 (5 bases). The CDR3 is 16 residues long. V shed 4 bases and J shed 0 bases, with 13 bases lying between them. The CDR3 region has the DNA TGTGCCAGCAGTTATGTGTATAGCGTAGCCAAAAACATTCAGTACTTC. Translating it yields CASSYVYSVAKNIQYF.

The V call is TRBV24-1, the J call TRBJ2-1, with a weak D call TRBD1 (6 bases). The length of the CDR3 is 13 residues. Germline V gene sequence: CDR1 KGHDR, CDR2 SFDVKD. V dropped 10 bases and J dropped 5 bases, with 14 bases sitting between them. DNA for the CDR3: TGTGCCACAACCTCGACAGGAAACAATGAGCAGTTCTTC. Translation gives CATTSTGNNEQFF.

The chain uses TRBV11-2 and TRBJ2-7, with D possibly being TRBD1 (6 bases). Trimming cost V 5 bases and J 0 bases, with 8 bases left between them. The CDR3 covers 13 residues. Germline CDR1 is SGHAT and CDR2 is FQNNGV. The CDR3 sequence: CASSQGGSYEQYF. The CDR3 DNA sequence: TGTGCCAGCAGCCAAGGGGGCTCCTACGAGCAGTACTTC.

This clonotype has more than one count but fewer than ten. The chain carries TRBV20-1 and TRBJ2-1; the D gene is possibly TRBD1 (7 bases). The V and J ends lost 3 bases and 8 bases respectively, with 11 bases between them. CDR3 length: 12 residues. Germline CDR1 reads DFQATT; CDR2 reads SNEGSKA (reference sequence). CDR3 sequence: CSARTRGDEQFF. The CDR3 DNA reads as TGCAGTGCTAGGACCAGGGGGGATGAGCAGTTCTTC.

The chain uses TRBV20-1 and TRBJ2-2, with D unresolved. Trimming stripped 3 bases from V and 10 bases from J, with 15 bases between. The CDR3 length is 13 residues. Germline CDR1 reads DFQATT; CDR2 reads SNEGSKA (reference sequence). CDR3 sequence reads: CSASSGIRLELFF. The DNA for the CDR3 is TGCAGTGCTAGCTCGGGCATCAGGTTGGAGCTGTTTTTT.

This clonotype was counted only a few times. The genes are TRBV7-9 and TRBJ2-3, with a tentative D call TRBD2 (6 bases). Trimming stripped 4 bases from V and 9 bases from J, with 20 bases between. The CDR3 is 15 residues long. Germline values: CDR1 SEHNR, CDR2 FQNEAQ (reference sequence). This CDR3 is CASSSPQGSGVTQYF. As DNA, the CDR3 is TGTGCCAGCAGCTCCCCGCAGGGCTCGGGAGTCACGCAGTATTTT.